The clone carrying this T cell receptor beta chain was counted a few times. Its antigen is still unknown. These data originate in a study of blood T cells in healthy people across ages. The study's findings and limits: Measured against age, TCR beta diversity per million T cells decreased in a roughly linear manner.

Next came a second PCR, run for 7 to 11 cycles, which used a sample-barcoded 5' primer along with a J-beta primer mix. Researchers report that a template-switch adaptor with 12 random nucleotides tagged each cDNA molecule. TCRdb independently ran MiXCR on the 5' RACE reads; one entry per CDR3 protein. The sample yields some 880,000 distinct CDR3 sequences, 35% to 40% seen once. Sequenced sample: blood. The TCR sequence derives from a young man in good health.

CDR3 sequence: CATSDGKKLFF. The DNA for the CDR3 is TGTGCCACCAGTGATGGAAAAAAACTGTTTTTT. The J gene is TRBJ1-4, the V gene TRBV24-1; D call uncertain. The CDR3 has 11 amino acids. V was clipped by 3 bases and J by 9 bases, with 4 bases between them. Germline-derived CDR1 and CDR2 are KGHDR and SFDVKD.